Presented here are 14 T cell receptor beta chains from one specimen sequenced in a study of identifying expanded T cells in peripheral blood. Libraries were prepared by immunoSEQ multiplex PCR; TCRdb keeps only in-frame clonotypes and omits some of them. The data show about 50,000 clones, about 85% seen once. The specimen was blood. These receptors were taken from a person aged 18 to 75 in good health.

The chain couples TRBV5-1 to TRBJ1-2; D not certain. Trimming left V 0 bases short and J 4 bases short, with 7 bases between. Germline V gene lookup returns CDR1 SGHRS and CDR2 YFSETQ. The CDR3 is made up of 13 amino acids. The CDR3: CASSLGEGYGYTF. Here the CDR3 DNA reads TGCGCCAGCAGCTTGGGAGAGGGCTATGGCTACACCTTC.

V gene TRBV7-9 combines with J gene TRBJ2-3, with D possibly TRBD2 on 5 matching bases. Germline V lookup: CDR1 SEHNR, CDR2 FQNEAQ (reference sequence). This CDR3 spans 14 amino acids. V was cut by 2 bases and J by 2 bases, with 8 bases left in between. The DNA of the CDR3 is TGTGCCAGCAGCTTAAGCGGTTCCACAGATACGCAGTATTTT. Amino acids: CASSLSGSTDTQYF.

The chain links TRBV7-9 to TRBJ1-1, with D unresolved. CDR1 is SEHNR, CDR2 FQNEAQ, per germline (reference sequence). The CDR3 contains 14 residues. V was cut by 2 bases and J by 0 bases, with 7 bases left in between. The CDR3 spells CASSLSNVNTEAFF. The CDR3, as DNA: TGTGCCAGCAGCTTATCCAACGTGAACACTGAAGCTTTCTTT.

Details on this clone: The conserved phenylalanine or tryptophan is not found at the CDR3 terminus, so this likely reflects a read error. The limits of the CDR3 on the DNA are not certain, so only TCRdb's listed CDR3 is given. This sequence joins TRBV15 and TRBJ2-3. The CDR3 contains 8 residues when both ends are counted. Germline V gene lookup returns CDR1 LNHNV and CDR2 YYDKDF (reference sequence). This CDR3 reads CATSRVAL.

This clone came up once. The J gene is TRBJ2-3, the V gene TRBV6-6; D remains ambiguous. The CDR3 is 12 residues long. Germline V gene lookup returns CDR1 MNHNY and CDR2 SVGAGI (reference sequence). Trimming shortened V by 6 bases and J by 1 base, and 5 bases separated the two germline ends. The CDR3 DNA reads as TGTGCCAGCAGGGCAGGCACAGATACGCAGTATTTT. This encodes CASRAGTDTQYF.

V usage is TRBV6-1 and J usage is TRBJ2-2; D is perhaps TRBD1 (6 bases). From germline, CDR1 is MNHNS and CDR2 SASEGT. The CDR3 covers 15 residues. Trimming removed 4 bases at V and 4 bases at J, with 13 bases between. CDR3 sequence: CASSAFRQVTGELFF. CDR3 nucleotide sequence: TGTGCCAGCAGTGCATTTCGACAGGTCACCGGGGAGCTGTTTTTT.

This rearrangement joins TRBV29-1 to TRBJ2-1; 10 bases match TRBD2. CDR1 and CDR2 from the germline V gene are SQVTM and ANQGSEA. The CDR3 has 12 amino acids. The V and J ends lost 7 bases and 10 bases, in that order; junction bases with no gene match: 7. CDR3 region: CSAGSGLAEQFF. In nucleotides, the CDR3 is TGCAGCGCCGGGTCGGGACTAGCGGAGCAGTTCTTC.

The DNA for the CDR3 is TGCGCCAGCAGCCAAGAGCAGGGTAGTAACTATGGCTACACCTTC. This gives the protein CASSQEQGSNYGYTF. The V and J genes are TRBV4-3 and TRBJ1-2; tentatively, D is TRBD1 (5 bases). The CDR3 contains 15 residues. V dropped 0 bases and J dropped 1 base, with 9 bases sitting between them. The germline CDR1 and CDR2 sequences are LGHNA and YSLEER.

A single count supports this clone. The chain employs TRBV2 and TRBJ2-2, with D tentatively TRBD2 (6 bases). Germline CDR1 reads SNHLY; CDR2 reads FYNNEI. Trimming left V 3 bases short and J 4 bases short, with 12 bases between. This CDR3 spans 15 amino acids. The CDR3 DNA is TGTGCCAGCAGTGAGTCAGCGGGTGGCACCGGGGAGCTGTTTTTT. Its translation: CASSESAGGTGELFF.

A single count supports this clone. The rearrangement links TRBV27 to TRBJ2-5; 9 positions match TRBD1. The CDR3 totals 17 residues. The trim removed 6 bases at V and 4 bases at J, leaving 15 bases unmatched. CDR1 is MNHEY and CDR2 is SMNVEV in the germline V gene (reference sequence). In DNA, the CDR3 is TGTGCCAGCAGACCCGGGACAGGGCAGTACGGGCCAGAGACCCAGTACTTC. It encodes CASRPGTGQYGPETQYF.

The V call is TRBV9, the J call TRBJ2-5; no reliable D call. The V end was cut by 2 bases, the J end by 4 bases, with 12 bases between. This CDR3 is built from 14 residues. Germline V gene data show CDR1 as SGDLS and CDR2 as YYNGEE. DNA for the CDR3: TGTGCCAGCAGCGTCCACATGCGAGGAGAGACCCAGTACTTC. Its translation: CASSVHMRGETQYF.

This clone was seen only once. The chain has TRBV6-6 and TRBJ1-1; 7 bases agree with TRBD1. V was clipped by 7 bases and J by 5 bases; unmatched bases: 7. The CDR3 covers 13 residues. Germline CDR1 is MNHNY and CDR2 is SVGAGI (reference sequence). In DNA, the CDR3 is TGTGCCAGCACAGGGGGGACGTCGACTGAAGCTTTCTTT. It translates to CASTGGTSTEAFF.

This clone has more than one count but fewer than ten. V and J are TRBV20-1 and TRBJ1-1, with a tentative D call TRBD1 (5 bases). The germline CDR1 and CDR2 sequences are DFQATT and SNEGSKA (reference sequence). V lost 5 bases and J lost 11, with 12 bases in between. This CDR3 region has 10 residues. In nucleotides, the CDR3 is TGCAGTGCTCACAAGACAGTGGCTTTCTTT. Translating gives CSAHKTVAFF.

The rearrangement links TRBV7-2 to TRBJ2-3; D is perhaps TRBD2 (5 bases). Per germline, CDR1 SGHTA and CDR2 FQGNSA. The V end was cut by 5 bases, the J end by 1 base, with 10 bases between. The CDR3 length is 14 residues. The CDR3, as DNA: TGTGCCAGCAGCATGGGAGTCGGCACAGATACGCAGTATTTT. It encodes CASSMGVGTDTQYF.